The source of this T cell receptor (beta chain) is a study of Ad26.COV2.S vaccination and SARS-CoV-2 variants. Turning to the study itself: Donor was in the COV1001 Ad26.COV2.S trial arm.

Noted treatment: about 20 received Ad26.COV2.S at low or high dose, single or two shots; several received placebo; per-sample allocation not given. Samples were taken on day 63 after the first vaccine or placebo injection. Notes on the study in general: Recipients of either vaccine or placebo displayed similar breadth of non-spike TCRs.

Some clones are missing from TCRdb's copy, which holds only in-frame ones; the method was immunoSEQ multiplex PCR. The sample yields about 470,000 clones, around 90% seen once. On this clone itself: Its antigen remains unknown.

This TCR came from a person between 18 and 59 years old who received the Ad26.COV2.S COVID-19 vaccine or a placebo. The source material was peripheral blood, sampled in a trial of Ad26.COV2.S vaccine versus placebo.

The CDR3 here is CAPHRLSGNTIYF. The CDR3 DNA follows: TGTGCCCCGCACAGGCTGAGCGGAAACACCATATATTTT. The chain is built from TRBV7-9 and TRBJ1-3; maybe TRBD1 (5 bases). V was shortened by 11 bases and J by 4 bases, with 15 bases between the two germline ends. The CDR3 has 13 amino acids. Germline CDR1 SEHNR, CDR2 FQNEAQ (reference sequence).